This passage covers 9 T cell receptor beta chains from one sample sequenced in a study of Ad26.COV2.S vaccination and SARS-CoV-2 variants. The method was immunoSEQ multiplex PCR; TCRdb's version includes in-frame clones alone and lacks a portion of them. The sample has over 110,000 clones; 70% to 90% are singletons. Source: peripheral blood, taken after recovery from COVID-19. All receptors derive from a human donor who had recovered from COVID-19.

The rearrangement uses TRBV7-9 and TRBJ1-3; D is ambiguous. V lost 6 bases and J lost 0, with 9 bases in between. The CDR3 contains 14 residues. Germline CDR1 and CDR2: SEHNR and FQNEAQ (reference sequence). CDR3 bases: TGTGCCAGCAGAATGGGCTCCTCTGGAAACACCATATATTTT. It is translated as CASRMGSSGNTIYF. Full variable domain (remainder filled in from reference TRBV7-9 and TRBJ1-3): DTGVSQNPRHKITKRGQNVTFRCDPISEHNRLYWYRQTLGQGPEFLTYFQNEAQLEKSRLLSDRFSAERPKGSFSTLEIQRTEQGDSAMYLCASRMGSSGNTIYFGEGSWLTVV.

This clone has only one observation. The V call is TRBV5-4, the J call TRBJ1-2, with TRBD1 matching over 8 bases. The CDR3 length is 16 residues. The germline gives CDR1 SGHNT, CDR2 YYREEE (reference sequence). The trim removed 4 bases at V and 4 bases at J, leaving 12 bases unmatched. The CDR3 nucleotides read TGTGCCAGCAGCAGAAACAGGGGGGGGACTTCCTATGGCTACACCTTC. Translated, it gives CASSRNRGGTSYGYTF.

This clone has just a few counts. The genes are TRBV12-3 or TRBV12-4 and TRBJ2-7; D uncertain. Trimming removed 6 bases from V and 1 base from J, with 7 bases in between. This CDR3 comprises 12 residues. The CDR3 coding sequence is TGTGCCAGCAGCCGCACTTCCTACGAGCAGTACTTC. It encodes CASSRTSYEQYF.

The chain is built from TRBV30 and TRBJ1-4, with D perhaps TRBD1 (6 bases). Germline CDR1 GTSNPN, CDR2 SVGIG (reference sequence). V lost 0 bases, J lost 10 bases, and 15 bases lay in between. The CDR3 totals 14 residues. This CDR3 is CAWSVKGGLGKLFF. In DNA form, the CDR3 reads TGTGCCTGGAGTGTAAAAGGGGGATTGGGAAAACTGTTTTTT.

Of note for this clone: The same CDR3 also results from other DNA sequences found in this sample. The chain couples TRBV11-2 to TRBJ2-6; D gene unclear. This CDR3 region has 14 residues. The V end was cut by 2 bases, the J end by 0 bases, with 2 bases between. The V gene's germline CDR1 is SGHAT and CDR2 FQNNGV. CDR3 amino acids: CASSLSSGANVLTF. CDR3 sequence (DNA): TGTGCCAGCAGCTTATCCTCTGGGGCCAACGTCCTGACTTTC.

J is TRBJ2-1 and V is TRBV7-2, with D possibly matching TRBD2 (6 bases). V gave up 2 bases and J gave up 8 bases, with 13 bases separating them. CDR1 is SGHTA and CDR2 is FQGNSA in the germline V gene. CDR3 length equals 14 residues. CDR3 region: CASSLRRAEDEQFF. For the CDR3, the DNA is TGTGCCAGCAGCTTAAGGAGGGCAGAAGATGAGCAGTTCTTC.

V gene TRBV10-1 combines with J gene TRBJ1-1; the D gene is possibly TRBD1 (5 bases). Germline loops: CDR1 WNHNN, CDR2 SYGVQD (reference sequence). This CDR3 contains 14 residues. V gave up 5 bases and J gave up 4 bases, with 14 bases separating them. For the CDR3, the DNA is TGCGCCAGCAGTAGAGGGGAACATACCACTGAAGCTTTCTTT. It translates to CASSRGEHTTEAFF.

The CDR3 DNA is TGTGCCAGCAGCCAAGGGCAGGGCTTGGGCTATGGCTACACCTTC. This translates into CASSQGQGLGYGYTF. This chain connects TRBV3-1 (or the pseudogene TRBV3-2) to TRBJ1-2, with TRBD1 as a possible D gene (5 bases). The CDR3 has 15 amino acids. Germline V gene lookup returns CDR1 LGHDT and CDR2 YNNKEL (reference sequence). V lost 1 base and J 4 bases, leaving 13 bases between the germline ends.

This chain connects TRBV7-2 to TRBJ2-3; D possibly corresponds to TRBD1 (5 bases). The length of the CDR3 is 15 residues. Trimming took 5 bases from V and 0 from J, leaving 12 bases between them. Per the germline V gene, CDR1 is SGHTA and CDR2 is FQGNSA. This CDR3 reads CASSGAVLSTDTQYF. As DNA, the CDR3 is TGTGCCAGCAGCGGGGCAGTCCTTAGCACAGATACGCAGTATTTT.